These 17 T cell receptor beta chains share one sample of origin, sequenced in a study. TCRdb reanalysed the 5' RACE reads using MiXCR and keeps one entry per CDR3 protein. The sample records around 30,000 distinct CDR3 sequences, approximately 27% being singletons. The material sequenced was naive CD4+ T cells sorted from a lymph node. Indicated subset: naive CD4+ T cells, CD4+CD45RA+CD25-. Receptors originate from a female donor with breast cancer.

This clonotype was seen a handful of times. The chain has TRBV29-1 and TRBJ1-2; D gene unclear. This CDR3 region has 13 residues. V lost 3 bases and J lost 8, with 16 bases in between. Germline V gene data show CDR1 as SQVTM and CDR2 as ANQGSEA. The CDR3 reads CSVEVDALSGYTF. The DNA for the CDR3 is TGCAGCGTTGAGGTTGACGCATTGTCGGGCTACACCTTC.

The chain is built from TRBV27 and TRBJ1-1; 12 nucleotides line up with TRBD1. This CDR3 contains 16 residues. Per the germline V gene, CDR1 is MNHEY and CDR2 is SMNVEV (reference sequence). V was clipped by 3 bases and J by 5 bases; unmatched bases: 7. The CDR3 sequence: CASSFGTGGRRTEAFF. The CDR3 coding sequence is TGTGCCAGCAGTTTTGGGACAGGGGGCCGCCGGACTGAAGCTTTCTTT.

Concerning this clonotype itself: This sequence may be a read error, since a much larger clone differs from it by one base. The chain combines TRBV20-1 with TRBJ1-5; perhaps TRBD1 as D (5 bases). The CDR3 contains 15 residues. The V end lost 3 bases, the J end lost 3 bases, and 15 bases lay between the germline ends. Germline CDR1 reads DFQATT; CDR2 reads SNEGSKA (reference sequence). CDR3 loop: CSASAGLYNNQPQHF. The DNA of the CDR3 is TGCAGTGCTAGTGCAGGGCTCTATAACAATCAGCCCCAGCATTTT.

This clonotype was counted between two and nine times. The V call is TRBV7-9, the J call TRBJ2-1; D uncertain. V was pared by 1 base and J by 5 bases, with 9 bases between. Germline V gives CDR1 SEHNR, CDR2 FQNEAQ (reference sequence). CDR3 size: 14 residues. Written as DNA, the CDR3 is TGTGCCAGCAGCTTAGGCCCCCACGACAATGAGCAGTTCTTC. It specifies CASSLGPHDNEQFF. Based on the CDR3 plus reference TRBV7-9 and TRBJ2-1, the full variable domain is DTGVSQNPRHKITKRGQNVTFRCDPISEHNRLYWYRQTLGQGPEFLTYFQNEAQLEKSRLLSDRFSAERPKGSFSTLEIQRTEQGDSAMYLCASSLGPHDNEQFFGPGTRLTVL.

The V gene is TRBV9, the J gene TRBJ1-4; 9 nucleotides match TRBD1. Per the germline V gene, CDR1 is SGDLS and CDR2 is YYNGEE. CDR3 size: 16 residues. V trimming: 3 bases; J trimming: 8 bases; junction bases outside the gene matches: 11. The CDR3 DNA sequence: TGTGCCAGCAGCGCGACCTCGGGGACAGGGTGGGAAAAACTGTTTTTT. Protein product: CASSATSGTGWEKLFF.

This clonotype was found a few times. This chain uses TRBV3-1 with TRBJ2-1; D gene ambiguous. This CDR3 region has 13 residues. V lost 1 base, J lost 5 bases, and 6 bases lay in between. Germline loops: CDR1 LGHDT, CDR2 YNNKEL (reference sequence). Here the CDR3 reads CASSQVSDNEQFF. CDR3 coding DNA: TGTGCCAGCAGCCAAGTTTCCGACAATGAGCAGTTCTTC.

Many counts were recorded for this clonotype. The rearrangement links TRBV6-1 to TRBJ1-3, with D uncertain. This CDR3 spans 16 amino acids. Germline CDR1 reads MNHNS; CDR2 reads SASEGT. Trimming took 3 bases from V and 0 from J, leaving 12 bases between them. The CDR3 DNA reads TGTGCCAGCAGTGACCCGGCGGAGGTCTCTGGAAACACCATATATTTT. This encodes CASSDPAEVSGNTIYF.

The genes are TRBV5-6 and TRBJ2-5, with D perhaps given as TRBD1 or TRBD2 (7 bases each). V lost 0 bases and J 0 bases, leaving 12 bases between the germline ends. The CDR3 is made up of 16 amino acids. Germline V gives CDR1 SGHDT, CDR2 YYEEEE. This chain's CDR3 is CASSLVGGTDQETQYF. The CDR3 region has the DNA TGTGCCAGCAGCTTGGTGGGGGGGACAGACCAAGAGACCCAGTACTTC.

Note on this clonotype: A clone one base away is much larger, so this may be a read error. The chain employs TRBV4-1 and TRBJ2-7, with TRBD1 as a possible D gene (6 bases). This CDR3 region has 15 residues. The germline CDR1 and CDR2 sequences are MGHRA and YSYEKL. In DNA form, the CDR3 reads TGCGCCGGCAGCCGTACCGGACAGCCACAGAACGAGCAGTACTTC. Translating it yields CAGSRTGQPQNEQYF.

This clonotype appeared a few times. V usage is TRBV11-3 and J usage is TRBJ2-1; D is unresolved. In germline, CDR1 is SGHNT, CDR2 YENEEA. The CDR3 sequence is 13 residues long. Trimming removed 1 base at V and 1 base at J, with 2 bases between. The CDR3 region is CASSLGSYNEQFF. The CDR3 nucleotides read TGTGCCAGCAGCTTAGGTTCCTACAATGAGCAGTTCTTC. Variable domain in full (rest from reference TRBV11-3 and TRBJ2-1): EAGVVQSPRYKIIEKKQPVAFWCNPISGHNTLYWYLQNLGQGPELLIRYENEEAVDDSQLPKDRFSAERLKGVDSTLKIQPAELGDSAVYLCASSLGSYNEQFFGPGTRLTVL.

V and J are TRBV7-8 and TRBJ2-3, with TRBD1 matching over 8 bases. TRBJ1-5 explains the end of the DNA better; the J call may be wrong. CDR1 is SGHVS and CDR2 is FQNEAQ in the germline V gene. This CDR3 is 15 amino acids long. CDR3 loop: CASTPLGQGTDTQHF. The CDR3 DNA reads TGTGCCAGTACACCCCTAGGACAGGGTACAGATACGCAGCATTTT.

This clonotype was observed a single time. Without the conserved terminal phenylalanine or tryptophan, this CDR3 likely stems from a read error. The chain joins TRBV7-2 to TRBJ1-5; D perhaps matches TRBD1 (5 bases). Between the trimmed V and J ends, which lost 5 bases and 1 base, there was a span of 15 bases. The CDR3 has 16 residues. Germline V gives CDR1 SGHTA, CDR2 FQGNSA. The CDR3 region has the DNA TGTGCCAGCAGCCCGAAGGTGAGGGGAAGCAATCAGCCCCAGCATTCT. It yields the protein CASSPKVRGSNQPQHS.

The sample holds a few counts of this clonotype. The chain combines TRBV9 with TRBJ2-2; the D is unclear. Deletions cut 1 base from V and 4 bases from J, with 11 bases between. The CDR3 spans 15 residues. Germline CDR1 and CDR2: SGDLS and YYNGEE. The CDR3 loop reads CASSVNLGFTGELFF. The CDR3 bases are TGTGCCAGCAGCGTAAACCTAGGATTCACCGGGGAGCTGTTTTTT.

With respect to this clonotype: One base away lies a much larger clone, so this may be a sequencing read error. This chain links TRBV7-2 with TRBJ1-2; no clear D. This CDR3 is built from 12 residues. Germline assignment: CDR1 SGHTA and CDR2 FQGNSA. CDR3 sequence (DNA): TGTGCCAGCAACTTAGTTCTGGGAGGCTACACCTTC. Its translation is CASNLVLGGYTF.

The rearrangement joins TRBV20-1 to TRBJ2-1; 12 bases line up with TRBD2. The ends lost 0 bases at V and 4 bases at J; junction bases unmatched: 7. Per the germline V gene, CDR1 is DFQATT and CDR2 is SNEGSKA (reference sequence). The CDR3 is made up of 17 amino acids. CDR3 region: CSARDPTTSGGYNEQFF. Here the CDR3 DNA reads TGCAGTGCTAGAGATCCTACTACTAGCGGGGGGTACAATGAGCAGTTCTTC.

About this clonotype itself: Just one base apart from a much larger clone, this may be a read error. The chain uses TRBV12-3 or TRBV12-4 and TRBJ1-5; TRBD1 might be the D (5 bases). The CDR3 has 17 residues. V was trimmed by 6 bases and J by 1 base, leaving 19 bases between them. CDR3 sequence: CASSTRMGRGSNQPQHF. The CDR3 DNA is TGTGCCAGCAGCACTCGCATGGGGCGAGGGAGCAATCAGCCCCAGCATTTT.

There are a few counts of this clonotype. CDR3 DNA: TGTGCCAGCAGCGGGACAGGGTACGAGCAGTACTTC. Its translation: CASSGTGYEQYF. V usage is TRBV2 and J usage is TRBJ2-7; 9 positions match TRBD1. This CDR3 is built from 12 residues. Germline V lookup: CDR1 SNHLY, CDR2 FYNNEI. V lost 6 bases, J lost 4 bases, and 1 base stayed unmatched.